This T cell receptor beta chain was identified in a study of T cell repertoires in cytomegalovirus infection (dated by TCRdb to between 2017 and 2020). General notes on the study: The peptide stimulations were aimed at well-studied HLA-B-restricted epitopes as well as recently identified HLA-C-restricted CMV epitopes, whose presentation resists viral immunomodulation. The HLA type of each donor mattered for the analysis, because public TCR beta signatures pointed to carriage of CMV infection along with the matching HLA type. General findings and caveats noted by the study authors: In the ex vivo response, HLA-C-restricted CMV-specific TCR beta clonotypes were dominant, and in two of eight donors the single most frequent clonotype came from this HLA-C-restricted group. Cumulative frequency of public TCR beta family members discriminated carriers of CMV infection plus the relevant HLA type in this cohort and an independent 352-donor cohort.

At the junction V is shortened by 4 bases and J by 6 bases, with 10 bases in between. Its CDR3 holds 12 amino acids, cysteine through phenylalanine. The retained sequence is limited to the CDR3, 36 bases, with the frame set at the first base. The treatment or condition tag for this specimen amounts to: in vitro stimulation with specific CMV peptide epitopes to enrich CMV-specific T cells. The instrument given in TCRdb is Illumina HiSeq 1500. Starting from the raw public reads, TCRdb applied fastp trimming at Q25, assembled clones with MiXCR and retained in-frame beta chains. Every entry covers one CDR3 protein and lists the most common genes and DNA from its rows. A total of about 770,000 distinct CDR3 sequences appear in this sample, about 29% of them only once. The ten largest make up about 12% of the sample. This clonotype was recorded once. This clone's antigen is unknown. The input lacks base qualities; no much larger clone sits a single base away. One read provides weak support.

The receptor chain draws on TRBV12-3 or TRBV12-4 and TRBJ2-7; the D gene remains uncertain. The TCR was taken from a human donor in good health (CMV status not recorded). Some clones in this sample may be carry-over from other donors' samples. This sample comprised cultured CD8+ T cells from PBMCs, obtained from culture after CMV antigen stimulation. The CDR3 protein is CASSSTRFEQYF. The nucleotides read TGTGCCAGCAGTTCCACACGGTTCGAGCAGTACTTC.